These 31 T cell receptor beta chains came from one sample sequenced in a study of blood T cells in healthy people across ages. PCR was performed a second time for about 6 to 12 cycles using a sample-barcoded 5' primer and a J-beta primer mix. TCRdb recomputed calls from the 5' RACE reads with MiXCR, one row per CDR3 protein. The sample carries fewer than 2,000,000 distinct CDR3 sequences, 30% to 40% recorded once. Sequenced material: blood. These receptors were collected from a human donor in good health.

The CDR3: CASTQSWPFTSDTQYF. The DNA of the CDR3 is TGTGCCAGCACCCAGAGTTGGCCTTTCACATCAGATACGCAGTATTTT. V gene TRBV13 combines with J gene TRBJ2-3, with D uncertain. Trimming left V 7 bases short and J 4 bases short, with 21 bases between. This CDR3 comprises 16 residues. Per germline, CDR1 PRHDT and CDR2 FYEKMQ (reference sequence).

In its sample, this clonotype was seen a few times. The chain has TRBV20-1 and TRBJ2-7; D is perhaps TRBD1 (5 bases). V lost 2 bases to trimming and J lost 0 bases, with 11 bases between them. The CDR3 has 14 amino acids. CDR1 and CDR2 (germline): DFQATT, SNEGSKA (reference sequence). The CDR3, as DNA: TGCAGTGCTAGACAGACAGCCGGCTCCTACGAGCAGTACTTC. This encodes CSARQTAGSYEQYF.

The V and J genes are TRBV20-1 and TRBJ2-4; D is ambiguous. This CDR3 has 12 residues. Germline V gives CDR1 DFQATT, CDR2 SNEGSKA (reference sequence). The V end was cut by 4 bases, the J end by 13 bases, with 17 bases between. The CDR3 reads CSAKNIYNEQYF. The CDR3 nucleotides are TGCAGTGCTAAGAATATCTACAATGAGCAGTACTTC.

This clonotype was detected a few times. The chain uses TRBV7-8 and TRBJ2-7; 8 bases map to TRBD1. The V gene end was trimmed by 1 base and the J gene end by 3 bases; junction bases not matched to a gene: 14. There are 18 residues in the CDR3. The V gene's germline CDR1 is SGHVS and CDR2 FQNEAQ. The CDR3 sequence: CASSLEVAGRGRVYEQYF. The CDR3 region has the DNA TGTGCCAGCAGCTTAGAAGTCGCAGGCAGGGGGCGCGTCTACGAGCAGTACTTC.

Comments on this clonotype: The junction shows a germline mismatch at one end, possibly a read error. V and J are TRBV28 and TRBJ2-3; tentative D call: TRBD1 (6 bases). CDR1 is MDHEN and CDR2 is SYDVKM in the germline V gene. The CDR3 runs 17 residues. This CDR3 reads CASSDYRVRDSKDPQYF. The CDR3 DNA follows: TGTGCCAGCAGTGACTACAGGGTTCGGGATAGCAAAGATCCGCAGTATTTT.

The V gene is TRBV4-2, the J gene TRBJ2-2; the D is unclear. V was shortened by 0 bases and J by 5 bases, with 10 bases between the two germline ends. This CDR3 is built from 15 residues. Germline lookup yields CDR1 LGHNA and CDR2 YNFKEQ. The CDR3 sequence: CASSQDDARTGELFF. In DNA form, the CDR3 reads TGTGCCAGCAGCCAAGATGATGCTAGGACCGGGGAGCTGTTTTTT.

The chain has TRBV7-2 and TRBJ1-2; the match to TRBD1 covers 10 bases. Germline lookup yields CDR1 SGHTA and CDR2 FQGNSA. V lost 5 bases and J lost 4; bases outside the gene matches: 16. This CDR3 is 18 amino acids long. The CDR3 DNA follows: TGTGCCAGCAGCCGCAACAACCAGGGCGGACAGGGGGTCTATGGCTACACCTTC. Translating gives CASSRNNQGGQGVYGYTF.

This sequence joins TRBV7-9 and TRBJ1-1; D is uncertain. The CDR3 length is 13 residues. V was clipped by 5 bases and J by 5 bases, with 12 bases between them. Germline V CDR1 and CDR2: SEHNR, FQNEAQ (reference sequence). The CDR3 DNA reads TGTGCCAGCAGCGCCAACGTTGGGACTGAAGCTTTCTTT. Translating gives CASSANVGTEAFF.

A few counts support this clonotype. The chain recombines TRBV3-1 with TRBJ2-6; D uncertain. V gave up 2 bases and J gave up 0 bases, with 8 bases separating them. The CDR3 is 16 residues long. CDR1 and CDR2 (germline): LGHDT, YNNKEL (reference sequence). Here the CDR3 DNA reads TGTGCCAGCAGCCAACGAGGCAGCTCTGGGGCCAACGTCCTGACTTTC. Translated: CASSQRGSSGANVLTF.

The V and J genes are TRBV6-2 or TRBV6-3 and TRBJ2-7; D might be TRBD2 (6 bases). The J call may not be correct, given that the DNA end is closer to TRBJ2-5. CDR3 length equals 14 residues. Germline values: CDR1 MNHEY, CDR2 SVGEGT. The CDR3 sequence: CASSYQTRGETQYF. The CDR3 coding sequence is TGTGCCAGCAGTTACCAGACTAGAGGAGAGACCCAGTACTTC.

This clonotype was seen at least ten times. DNA of the CDR3: TGCAGCGTTGGGTACAGGGCTGGAAACTATGGCTACACCTTC. Its translation is CSVGYRAGNYGYTF. The J gene is TRBJ1-2, the V gene TRBV29-1; TRBD1 is a possible D gene (6 bases). In germline, CDR1 is SQVTM, CDR2 ANQGSEA. The CDR3 runs 14 residues. V was cut by 4 bases and J by 2 bases, with 14 bases left in between.

The V call is TRBV29-1, the J call TRBJ2-3, with unresolved D. Deletions cut 6 bases from V and 0 bases from J, with 10 bases between. CDR1 is SQVTM and CDR2 is ANQGSEA in the germline V gene. The CDR3 covers 13 residues. The CDR3 spells CSVRPTSTDTQYF. Here the CDR3 DNA reads TGCAGCGTCCGACCGACGAGCACAGATACGCAGTATTTT.

At least ten counts were recorded for this clonotype. The rearrangement links TRBV7-6 to TRBJ2-4, with a weak D call TRBD2 (5 bases). Trimming stripped 4 bases from V and 5 bases from J, with 18 bases between. Germline values: CDR1 SGHVS, CDR2 FNYEAQ. This CDR3 is 16 amino acids long. CDR3 in amino acids: CASSSGIEGSQNIQYF. The CDR3 nucleotides are TGTGCCAGCAGCTCCGGAATCGAGGGCTCCCAAAACATTCAGTACTTC.

This clonotype appeared once. The chain recombines TRBV7-9 with TRBJ2-1; D uncertain. Trimming stripped 2 bases from V and 6 bases from J, with 11 bases between. The CDR3 loop spans 14 amino acids. Per germline, CDR1 SEHNR and CDR2 FQNEAQ (reference sequence). CDR3: CASSLSERPNEQFF. The CDR3 DNA reads as TGTGCCAGCAGCTTATCGGAGAGACCCAATGAGCAGTTCTTC.

This chain uses TRBV29-1 with TRBJ2-1; 8 positions agree with TRBD1. From germline, CDR1 is SQVTM and CDR2 ANQGSEA. CDR3 length equals 13 residues. The junction had 5 bases not matched to a gene; V was cut back by 7 bases and J by 3 bases. CDR3 loop: CSADRENYNEQFF. Here the CDR3 DNA reads TGCAGCGCGGACAGGGAGAACTACAATGAGCAGTTCTTC.

The CDR3 reads CATSDPGGSGEKLFF. CDR3 bases: TGTGCCACCAGTGATCCAGGTGGAAGCGGTGAAAAACTGTTTTTT. This chain connects TRBV24-1 to TRBJ1-4; D gene uncertain. This CDR3 has 15 amino acids. The germline V and J ends were trimmed by 3 bases and 7 bases, with 14 bases remaining between them. Germline loops: CDR1 KGHDR, CDR2 SFDVKD.

In this sample, this clonotype turned up many times. This chain joins TRBV29-1 and TRBJ2-5; 7 bases are a match to TRBD2. The CDR3 runs 15 residues. Per germline, CDR1 SQVTM and CDR2 ANQGSEA. Trimming removed 5 bases from V and 5 bases from J; junction bases left unmatched: 14. The DNA for the CDR3 is TGCAGCGTTACCTTTCTCGGGGGGTTTGGGGAGACCCAGTACTTC. Amino acid sequence: CSVTFLGGFGETQYF.

The genes are TRBV5-1 and TRBJ2-3, with TRBD1 identical over 10 bases. The CDR3 runs to 16 residues. V lost 0 bases, J lost 3 bases, and 4 bases stayed unmatched. Germline CDR1 SGHRS, CDR2 YFSETQ. The CDR3 DNA sequence: TGCGCCAGCAGCTTGGCCACGGGACAGGGGACAGATACGCAGTATTTT. Translation: CASSLATGQGTDTQYF.

CDR3 bases: TGTGCCAGCAGCGATCGGGGGGGGACAGCTAACTATGGCTACACCTTC. Amino acids: CASSDRGGTANYGYTF. The chain is built from TRBV3-1 and TRBJ1-2, with TRBD1 identical over 7 bases. This CDR3 contains 16 residues. V shed 5 bases and J 0 bases; nucleotides not matched to a gene: 9. CDR1 and CDR2 from the germline V gene are LGHDT and YNNKEL (reference sequence).

This clonotype was detected a few times. The gene calls are TRBV29-1 and TRBJ1-4; D gene unclear. Germline V gene lookup returns CDR1 SQVTM and CDR2 ANQGSEA. The V end was cut by 5 bases, the J end by 5 bases, with 12 bases between. The CDR3 length is 13 residues. CDR3 in amino acids: CSVWLVENEKLFF. CDR3 nucleotide sequence: TGCAGCGTTTGGCTCGTAGAGAATGAAAAACTGTTTTTT. Drawing the rest from reference TRBV29-1 and TRBJ1-4, the complete variable domain is SAVISQKPSRDICQRGTSLTIQCQVDSQVTMMFWYRQQPGQSLTLIATANQGSEATYESGFVIDKFPISRPNLTFSTLTVSNMSPEDSSIYLCSVWLVENEKLFFGSGTQLSVL.

The chain is built from TRBV10-3 and TRBJ2-7, with a tentative D call TRBD2 (5 bases). V dropped 3 bases and J dropped 2 bases, with 8 bases sitting between them. Germline-derived CDR1 and CDR2 are ENHRY and SYGVKD. The CDR3 runs to 13 residues. CDR3 DNA: TGTGCCATCAGTGAACGGGGTACCTACGAGCAGTACTTC. It translates to CAISERGTYEQYF.

This clonotype has more than one count but fewer than ten. V and J are TRBV5-1 and TRBJ2-5, with no clear D. V lost 1 base and J lost 3, with 10 bases in between. CDR1 is SGHRS, CDR2 YFSETQ, per germline. CDR3 length: 14 residues. CDR3 in DNA: TGCGCCAGCAGCTTGTTTGCATCGAAAGAGACCCAGTACTTC. Translation: CASSLFASKETQYF.

This clonotype was observed a few times. The V and J genes are TRBV20-1 and TRBJ2-5; D gene uncertain. V was clipped by 0 bases and J by 5 bases, with 13 bases between them. This CDR3 is 14 amino acids long. Germline lookup yields CDR1 DFQATT and CDR2 SNEGSKA (reference sequence). The CDR3 sequence: CSARDDLARETQYF. The CDR3 nucleotides read TGCAGTGCTAGAGATGATCTGGCCCGGGAGACCCAGTACTTC.

In this sample, this clonotype turned up a few times. The V gene is TRBV20-1, the J gene TRBJ1-5; 10 bases fit TRBD1. This CDR3 region has 15 residues. Trimming at V came to 2 bases and at J to 2 bases, leaving 3 bases not matched to a gene. CDR1 DFQATT and CDR2 SNEGSKA come from the germline V gene (reference sequence). The CDR3 DNA reads as TGCAGTGCTAGAAGGACAGGGGGAGGCAATCAGCCCCAGCATTTT. Translation: CSARRTGGGNQPQHF.

Regarding this clonotype: This clone may be a read error of a much larger clone one base away. The chain is built from TRBV29-1 and TRBJ2-1; D gene uncertain. Germline-derived CDR1 and CDR2 are SQVTM and ANQGSEA. V shed 3 bases and J shed 3 bases, with 24 bases lying between them. This CDR3 contains 18 residues. This CDR3 reads CSVDMRFTGPPRYNEQFF. For the CDR3, the DNA is TGCAGCGTTGATATGAGGTTTACCGGGCCCCCGCGCTACAATGAGCAGTTCTTC.

V usage is TRBV9 and J usage is TRBJ1-2; possible D gene TRBD1, 6 bases. The CDR3 spans 17 residues. CDR1 is SGDLS and CDR2 is YYNGEE in the germline V gene. The germline V and J ends were trimmed by 0 bases and 7 bases, with 22 bases remaining between them. The CDR3 DNA is TGTGCCAGCAGCGTAGCTGTCGGACAGACCTATCAGGGTGGCTACACCTTC. This translates into CASSVAVGQTYQGGYTF. Complete variable domain (other parts from reference TRBV9 and TRBJ1-2): DSGVTQTPKHLITATGQRVTLRCSPRSGDLSVYWYQQSLDQGLQFLIQYYNGEERAKGNILERFSAQQFPDLHSELNLSSLELGDSALYFCASSVAVGQTYQGGYTFGSGTRLTVV.

The genes are TRBV5-1 and TRBJ2-3; D uncertain. CDR1 is SGHRS, CDR2 YFSETQ, per germline. V lost 4 bases and J lost 4, with 7 bases in between. The CDR3 has 12 residues. The CDR3 DNA reads TGCGCCAGCAGCCATGAGGCAGATACGCAGTATTTT. Translated, it gives CASSHEADTQYF. The full variable domain, in which reference TRBV5-1 and TRBJ2-3 provide the parts outside the CDR3, is KAGVTQTPRYLIKTRGQQVTLSCSPISGHRSVSWYQQTPGQGLQFLFEYFSETQRNKGNFPGRFSGRQFSNSRSEMNVSTLELGDSALYLCASSHEADTQYFGPGTRLTVL.

This clonotype has a handful of counts. The chain has TRBV28 and TRBJ2-7; D possibly corresponds to TRBD1 (5 bases). Trimming took off 8 bases at V and 3 bases at J, with 8 bases between the two ends. CDR1 is MDHEN and CDR2 is SYDVKM in the germline V gene. CDR3 size: 11 residues. This CDR3 is CASRQYYEQYF. In DNA form, the CDR3 reads TGTGCCAGCCGACAGTACTACGAGCAGTACTTC.

V and J are TRBV24-1 and TRBJ2-1; no clear D. Germline V gene lookup returns CDR1 KGHDR and CDR2 SFDVKD. This CDR3 has 13 amino acids. V was pared by 1 base and J by 1 base, with 1 base between. CDR3 loop: CATSDLSYNEQFF. The CDR3 DNA follows: TGTGCCACCAGTGATTTATCCTACAATGAGCAGTTCTTC.

CDR3 region: CASSLVGLAGGLLLPNEQFF. The DNA of the CDR3 is TGTGCCAGCAGCTTAGTGGGTCTAGCGGGGGGTTTGTTGTTACCGAATGAGCAGTTCTTC. V gene TRBV7-8 combines with J gene TRBJ2-1; the match to TRBD2 covers 11 bases. V lost 1 base and J lost 7; bases outside the gene matches: 18. This CDR3 is 20 amino acids long. Germline values: CDR1 SGHVS, CDR2 FQNEAQ.

CDR3 nucleotides: TGCGCCAGCAGCCCCGGATATATGCGGGACAATGAGCAGTTCTTC. It translates to CASSPGYMRDNEQFF. This chain links TRBV4-3 with TRBJ2-1, with D perhaps TRBD2 (5 bases). The germline V gene has CDR1 LGHNA and CDR2 YSLEER. The V gene lost 4 bases and the J gene lost 5 bases, with 15 bases spanning the gap. The CDR3 is made up of 15 amino acids.